This section outlines one T cell receptor beta chain sequence together with its context. CDR1 and CDR2 (germline): SQVTM, ANQGSEA. CDR3 length equals 12 residues. Trimming left V 6 bases short and J 4 bases short, with 11 bases between. These data are taken from a study of T cell changes during pregnancy in multiple sclerosis. TCRdb's copy holds only in-frame clones and misses some; the assay was immunoSEQ multiplex PCR. Among about 87,000 clones listed, approximately 92% were seen once. The origin of this receptor is a female donor in good health, enrolled as a control in a pregnancy study. V is TRBV29-1 and J is TRBJ2-3, with D possibly being TRBD2 (6 bases). This material consisted of peripheral blood, taken in the third trimester of pregnancy. The CDR3 DNA is TGCAGCGTCCGGAGGGGTTCAGATACGCAGTATTTT. Amino acids: CSVRRGSDTQYF.